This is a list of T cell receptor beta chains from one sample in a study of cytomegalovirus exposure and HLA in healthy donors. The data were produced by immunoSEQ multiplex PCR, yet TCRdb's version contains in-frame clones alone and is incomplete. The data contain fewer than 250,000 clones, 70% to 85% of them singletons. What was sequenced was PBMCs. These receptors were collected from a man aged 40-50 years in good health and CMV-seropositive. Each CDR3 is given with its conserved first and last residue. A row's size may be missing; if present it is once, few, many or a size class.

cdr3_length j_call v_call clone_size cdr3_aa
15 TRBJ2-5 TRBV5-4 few CASSLVGAGGETQYF
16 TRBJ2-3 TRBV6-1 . CASSEISGGPTDTQYF
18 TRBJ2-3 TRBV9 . CASSAYGTSGRGADTQYF
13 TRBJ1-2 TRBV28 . CASSQTGEHGYTF
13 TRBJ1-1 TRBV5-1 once CASSVPGQGVAFF
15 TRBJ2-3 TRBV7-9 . CASSLSGLGTDTQYF
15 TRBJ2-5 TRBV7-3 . CASSLQGLDQETQYF
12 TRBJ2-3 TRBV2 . CASSETTDTQYF
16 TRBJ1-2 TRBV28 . CASSLSLGVRSYGYTF
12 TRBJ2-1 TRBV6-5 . CASTTGSNEQFF
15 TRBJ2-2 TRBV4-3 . CASTGLAGGTGELFF
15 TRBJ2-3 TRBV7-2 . CASSSLAGNRDTQYF
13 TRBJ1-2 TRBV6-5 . CASSRDRIYGYTF
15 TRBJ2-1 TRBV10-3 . CAISPGQGANNEQFF
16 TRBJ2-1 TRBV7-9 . CASSSRRGTGSNEQFF
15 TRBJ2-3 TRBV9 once CASSVASVSTDTQYF
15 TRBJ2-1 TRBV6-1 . CASSDGSGGYNEQFF
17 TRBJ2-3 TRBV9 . CASSYKKGQGSTDTQYF
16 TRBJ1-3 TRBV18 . CASSPFEGGSGNTIYF
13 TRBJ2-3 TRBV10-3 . CAITLDTADTQYF
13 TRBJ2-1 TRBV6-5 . CASSRDTYNEQFF
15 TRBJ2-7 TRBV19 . CASSIRPGPGDEQYF
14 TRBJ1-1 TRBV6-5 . CASPKGGGDTEAFF
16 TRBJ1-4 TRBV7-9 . CASSLGPGQGDEKLFF
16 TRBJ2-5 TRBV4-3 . CASSQVGGRAVETQYF
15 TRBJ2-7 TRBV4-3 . CASSQTGQGFYEQYF
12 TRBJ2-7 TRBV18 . CASSPSSYEQYF
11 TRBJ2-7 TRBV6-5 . CASSSFYEQYF
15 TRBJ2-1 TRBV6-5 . CASSRLRGSGNEQFF
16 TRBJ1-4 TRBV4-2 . CASSQDGGAIGEKLFF
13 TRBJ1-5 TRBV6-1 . CASSVLSNQPQHF
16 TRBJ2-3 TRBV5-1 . CASSPDRGLFTDTQYF
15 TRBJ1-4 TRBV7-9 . CASSPGGTWGEKLFF
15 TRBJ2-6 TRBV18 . CASSDLPGTENVLTF
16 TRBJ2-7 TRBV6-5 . CASSYSGFAGGGEQYF
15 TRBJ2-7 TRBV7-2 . CASRPTGTGGHEQYF
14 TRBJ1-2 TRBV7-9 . CASSPRDRTYGYTF
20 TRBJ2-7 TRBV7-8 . CASSLVLVAGDRGPSYEQYF
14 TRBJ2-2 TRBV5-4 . CASSLDAGAGELFF
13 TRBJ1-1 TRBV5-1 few CASSFYGNTEAFF
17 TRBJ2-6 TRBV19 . CASSIVGQVIGANVLTF
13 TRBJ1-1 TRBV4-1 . CASSQQGDTEAFF
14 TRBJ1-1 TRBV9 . CASSVEQRNTEAFF
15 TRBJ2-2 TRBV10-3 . CAISDGARNTGELFF
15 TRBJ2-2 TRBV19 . CASLRDGHNTGELFF
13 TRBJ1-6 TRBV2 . CASTRQPNSPLHF